These 30 T cell receptor beta chains were all obtained from the same sample, sequenced in a study of shared clonotypes between healthy human individuals (TCRdb year 2020). CD8 naive samples were obtained by positive selection for CCR7 among CD45RO-negative cells, yielding a CD45RA+CCR7+ population from which TemRA cells were excluded. Library prep was done by the immunoSEQ multiplex PCR assay. TCRdb took this table from immuneACCESS and kept in-frame rearrangements with V and J called. Such tables lack part of the clones; where checked against another copy, unresolved V genes explain under half of the gap, and the rest is unexplained. The sample table shows about 2 million clones, and about 95% are seen once. 1% to 1.3% of the sample is held by the ten biggest clonotypes. The source material was naive CD8+ T cells sorted from blood. The cell subset or site label, read with the paper, signifies: CD45RA+CCR7+. Receptors originate from a man between 18 and 29 years old in good health.

V and J are TRBV6-1 and TRBJ2-7; no definite D call. V shed 0 bases and J shed 3 bases, with 12 bases lying between them. There are 15 residues in the CDR3. The V gene's germline CDR1 is MNHNS and CDR2 SASEGT. This CDR3 reads CASSEARSAYYEQYF. CDR3 DNA: TGTGCCAGCAGTGAAGCGCGGTCGGCGTACTACGAGCAGTACTTC.

The chain recombines TRBV10-2 with TRBJ1-6; TRBD1 agrees at 12 bases. CDR1 WSHSY and CDR2 SAAADI come from the germline V gene. This CDR3 is 15 amino acids long. V lost 8 bases, J lost 9 bases, and 8 bases stayed unmatched. The CDR3: CASVGQGAGSSPLHF. The CDR3 DNA reads TGCGCCAGCGTGGGACAGGGGGCTGGGAGTTCACCCCTCCACTTT.

The chain recombines TRBV27 with TRBJ2-5; 9 bases agree with TRBD2. The CDR3 covers 15 residues. CDR1 and CDR2 from the germline V gene are MNHEY and SMNVEV (reference sequence). V shed 2 bases and J 2 bases; nucleotides not matched to a gene: 3. The CDR3 sequence: CASSLLAGLQETQYF. CDR3 DNA: TGTGCCAGCAGTTTACTAGCGGGACTACAAGAGACCCAGTACTTC.

The chain links TRBV6-1 to TRBJ1-5; no definite D call. The CDR3 is 15 residues long. Germline lookup yields CDR1 MNHNS and CDR2 SASEGT. V was trimmed by 0 bases and J by 8 bases, leaving 14 bases between them. CDR3 protein: CASSEALLWVEPQHF. DNA for the CDR3: TGTGCCAGCAGTGAAGCGCTTCTGTGGGTAGAGCCCCAGCATTTT.

The sample holds one count of this clone. This chain joins TRBV9 and TRBJ1-2; unclear D gene. V was pared by 0 bases and J by 5 bases, with 14 bases between. In germline, CDR1 is SGDLS, CDR2 YYNGEE. The CDR3 consists of 15 residues. Here the CDR3 reads CASSVDGVAEYGYTF. CDR3 DNA sequence: TGTGCCAGCAGCGTAGACGGGGTGGCGGAGTATGGCTACACCTTC.

This rearrangement joins TRBV5-4 to TRBJ2-1, with unresolved D. The CDR3 is 15 amino acids. Trimming left V 4 bases short and J 6 bases short, with 17 bases between. Germline V gene lookup returns CDR1 SGHNT and CDR2 YYREEE (reference sequence). Here the CDR3 DNA reads TGTGCCAGCAGCCCAGAGATTGTTATGGGCAATGAGCAGTTCTTC. As protein: CASSPEIVMGNEQFF.

In DNA, the CDR3 is TGTGCCATCAGGCCTTTTGGGACAGATACGCAGTATTTT. Translating gives CAIRPFGTDTQYF. This chain joins TRBV10-3 and TRBJ2-3; D not certain. Germline CDR1 ENHRY, CDR2 SYGVKD. The ends were cut back, 6 bases at V and 3 bases at J, with 10 bases in the middle. This CDR3 contains 13 residues.

This clone was recorded only once. CDR3 sequence (DNA): TGTGCCAGTAGTATAATCCTGGGGCCCTACGAGCAGTACTTC. Translated: CASSIILGPYEQYF. The chain employs TRBV19 and TRBJ2-7, with TRBD1 as a possible D gene (5 bases). Trimming took 2 bases from V and 2 from J, leaving 10 bases between them. The germline V gene has CDR1 LNHDA and CDR2 SQIVND (reference sequence). The CDR3 spans 14 residues.

The rearrangement joins TRBV28 to TRBJ1-6; 11 nucleotides align to TRBD1. Germline loops: CDR1 MDHEN, CDR2 SYDVKM. With 7 bases clipped from V and 9 bases from J, the junction kept 8 bases outside the gene matches. CDR3 length equals 15 residues. CDR3 in DNA: TGTGCCAGCAAGAGTCCGGGACAGGGGGGTTCACCCCTCCACTTT. Translation gives CASKSPGQGGSPLHF.

Comments on this clone: This same CDR3 is encoded by further DNA sequences in the sample. V is TRBV15 and J is TRBJ1-1; D not resolved. The V end was cut by 5 bases, the J end by 1 base, with 11 bases between. This CDR3 region has 14 residues. CDR1 and CDR2 (germline): LNHNV, YYDKDF (reference sequence). The CDR3 sequence is CATSRPEGNTEAFF. DNA of the CDR3: TGTGCCACCAGCCGCCCAGAGGGGAACACTGAAGCTTTCTTT.

This clone appeared a single time. The V gene is TRBV4-2, the J gene TRBJ2-5; no definite D call. The germline V and J ends were trimmed by 3 bases and 2 bases, with 22 bases remaining between them. The CDR3 runs 18 residues. Germline assignment: CDR1 LGHNA and CDR2 YNFKEQ. The CDR3 region is CASSHALLVVGRQETQYF. The CDR3 coding sequence is TGTGCCAGCAGCCATGCCCTTCTCGTGGTGGGTAGGCAAGAGACCCAGTACTTC.

The chain has TRBV7-2 and TRBJ2-7; tentatively, D is TRBD2 (5 bases). V was pared by 4 bases and J by 7 bases, with 14 bases between. CDR3 length: 13 amino acids. Germline V gives CDR1 SGHTA, CDR2 FQGNSA. The CDR3 DNA sequence: TGTGCCAGCAGCTCCCCTCTGAGGGATGAGCAGTACTTC. This gives the protein CASSSPLRDEQYF.

The V and J genes are TRBV15 and TRBJ2-5, with 8 bases aligning to TRBD2. The CDR3 has 15 residues. The V segment lost 3 bases and the J segment 5 bases; nucleotides outside the gene matches: 8. Germline assignment: CDR1 LNHNV and CDR2 YYDKDF (reference sequence). This chain's CDR3 is CATSSVAGGGETQYF. The CDR3 DNA reads TGTGCCACCAGCAGTGTAGCGGGCGGGGGGGAGACCCAGTACTTC. The whole variable domain, remainder taken from reference TRBV15 and TRBJ2-5, is DAMVIQNPRYQVTQFGKPVTLSCSQTLNHNVMYWYQQKSSQAPKLLFHYYDKDFNNEADTPDNFQSRRPNTSFCFLDIRSPGLGDTAMYLCATSSVAGGGETQYFGPGTRLLVL.

The chain uses TRBV5-4 and TRBJ2-7; TRBD2 matches at 7 bases. The CDR3 is 14 amino acids. The ends lost 0 bases at V and 5 bases at J; junction bases unmatched: 5. Germline V gene lookup returns CDR1 SGHNT and CDR2 YYREEE (reference sequence). In DNA, the CDR3 is TGTGCCAGCAGCTTGGAACTAGCGTGGGACGAGCAGTACTTC. It codes for CASSLELAWDEQYF.

This chain uses TRBV5-1 with TRBJ2-7, with D perhaps TRBD1 or TRBD2 (5 bases each). From germline, CDR1 is SGHRS and CDR2 YFSETQ. There are 15 residues in the CDR3. V dropped 0 bases and J dropped 3 bases, with 13 bases sitting between them. The CDR3 sequence: CASSLGTEGNYEQYF. As DNA, the CDR3 is TGCGCCAGCAGCTTGGGTACTGAGGGGAACTACGAGCAGTACTTC. Full variable domain (rest looked up from reference TRBV5-1 and TRBJ2-7): KAGVTQTPRYLIKTRGQQVTLSCSPISGHRSVSWYQQTPGQGLQFLFEYFSETQRNKGNFPGRFSGRQFSNSRSEMNVSTLELGDSALYLCASSLGTEGNYEQYFGPGTRLTVT.

V usage is TRBV30 and J usage is TRBJ2-7; 7 bases align to TRBD2. This CDR3 region has 13 residues. Germline V gene lookup returns CDR1 GTSNPN and CDR2 SVGIG (reference sequence). Trimming cost V 4 bases and J 5 bases; bases outside gene matches: 8. The chain's CDR3 is CAWIRWSGDEQYF. The CDR3 nucleotides read TGTGCCTGGATTAGGTGGAGCGGGGACGAGCAGTACTTC.

The rearrangement links TRBV6-6 to TRBJ1-3; no reliable D call. Trimming cost V 7 bases and J 0 bases, with 16 bases left between them. Per germline, CDR1 MNHNY and CDR2 SVGAGI (reference sequence). The CDR3 runs to 16 residues. CDR3 region: CASKIFPEGSGNTIYF. CDR3 coding DNA: TGTGCCAGCAAAATTTTCCCCGAGGGCTCTGGAAACACCATATATTTT.

This rearrangement joins TRBV9 to TRBJ2-1; D is unclear. This CDR3 is 15 amino acids long. The ends were cut back, 4 bases at V and 4 bases at J, with 15 bases in the middle. Germline V gene sequence: CDR1 SGDLS, CDR2 YYNGEE. CDR3 DNA sequence: TGTGCCAGCAGCCAAGGGTCAGCGATATACAATGAGCAGTTCTTC. Protein: CASSQGSAIYNEQFF. The variable domain in full, with the rest retrieved from reference TRBV9 and TRBJ2-1, is DSGVTQTPKHLITATGQRVTLRCSPRSGDLSVYWYQQSLDQGLQFLIQYYNGEERAKGNILERFSAQQFPDLHSELNLSSLELGDSALYFCASSQGSAIYNEQFFGPGTRLTVL.

This rearrangement joins TRBV27 to TRBJ2-7; TRBD2 matches at 11 bases. V shed 5 bases and J 2 bases; nucleotides not matched to a gene: 5. CDR1 MNHEY and CDR2 SMNVEV come from the germline V gene (reference sequence). The CDR3 is 15 residues long. The CDR3 is CASSGTSGTPYEQYF. CDR3 nucleotide sequence: TGTGCCAGCAGTGGGACTAGCGGAACCCCCTACGAGCAGTACTTC.

A single count supports this clone. This chain uses TRBV13 with TRBJ2-5; 12 bases fit TRBD2. From germline, CDR1 is PRHDT and CDR2 FYEKMQ (reference sequence). This CDR3 has 16 amino acids. The V gene end was trimmed by 5 bases and the J gene end by 2 bases; junction bases not matched to a gene: 6. The CDR3 protein is CASSEPSGGVQETQYF. DNA for the CDR3: TGTGCCAGCAGCGAGCCTAGCGGGGGGGTGCAAGAGACCCAGTACTTC.

The rearrangement links TRBV10-2 to TRBJ2-6; D remains ambiguous. Germline V lookup: CDR1 WSHSY, CDR2 SAAADI. The CDR3 runs 15 residues. Trimming pared 6 bases from V and 0 bases from J, leaving 9 bases between. CDR3 residues: CASSPLFSGANVLTF. As DNA, the CDR3 is TGCGCCAGCAGCCCCCTCTTCTCTGGGGCCAACGTCCTGACTTTC.

The chain recombines TRBV9 with TRBJ1-2; 7 nucleotides match TRBD1. Germline V gene sequence: CDR1 SGDLS, CDR2 YYNGEE. V shed 2 bases, J shed 4 bases, and the junction held 8 bases outside the gene matches. The CDR3 runs to 15 residues. The CDR3 region has the DNA TGTGCCAGCAGCGTTGAAACAGGGGACGGCTATGGCTACACCTTC. This gives the protein CASSVETGDGYGYTF.

The chain joins TRBV4-3 to TRBJ1-1; D ambiguous. The germline gives CDR1 LGHNA, CDR2 YSLEER. The CDR3 extends over 15 amino acids. Trimming took off 1 base at V and 0 bases at J, with 9 bases between the two ends. CDR3 residues: CASSQGVQMNTEAFF. For the CDR3, the DNA is TGCGCCAGCAGCCAAGGAGTACAGATGAACACTGAAGCTTTCTTT.

The rearrangement links TRBV15 to TRBJ2-7, with 9 positions matching TRBD1. Per germline, CDR1 LNHNV and CDR2 YYDKDF (reference sequence). Unmatched junction bases numbered 6, after V lost 0 bases and J lost 6 bases. The CDR3 is 15 amino acids. This chain's CDR3 is CATSRDPEDRGEQYF. As DNA, the CDR3 is TGTGCCACCAGCAGAGACCCCGAGGACAGGGGCGAGCAGTACTTC. The whole variable domain, remainder taken from reference TRBV15 and TRBJ2-7, is DAMVIQNPRYQVTQFGKPVTLSCSQTLNHNVMYWYQQKSSQAPKLLFHYYDKDFNNEADTPDNFQSRRPNTSFCFLDIRSPGLGDTAMYLCATSRDPEDRGEQYFGPGTRLTVT.

The gene calls are TRBV7-9 and TRBJ2-2; D is perhaps TRBD1 (6 bases). The CDR3 runs 13 residues. V was shortened by 2 bases and J by 7 bases, with 8 bases between the two germline ends. Germline CDR1 reads SEHNR; CDR2 reads FQNEAQ (reference sequence). The CDR3 region has the DNA TGTGCCAGCAGCTTACAGGGGAGCGGGGAGCTGTTTTTT. This translates into CASSLQGSGELFF.

The chain employs TRBV14 and TRBJ1-4, with 10 bases that match TRBD1. The CDR3 covers 18 residues. CDR1 is SGHDN and CDR2 is FVKESK in the germline V gene. The V gene end was trimmed by 0 bases and the J gene end by 7 bases; junction bases not matched to a gene: 11. CDR3 amino acids: CASSQDVEGTGVSEKLFF. The CDR3 DNA sequence: TGTGCCAGCAGCCAAGATGTTGAGGGGACAGGGGTATCTGAAAAACTGTTTTTT.

The rearrangement uses TRBV18 and TRBJ1-5, with a possible D match to TRBD1 (6 bases). Germline CDR1 is KGHSH and CDR2 is LQKENI. Trimming stripped 0 bases from V and 7 bases from J, with 10 bases between. The CDR3 is 14 amino acids. The CDR3 bases are TGTGCCAGCTCACCACCCGGGGGCGACCAGCCCCAGCATTTT. Amino acids: CASSPPGGDQPQHF.

The chain uses TRBV7-9 and TRBJ2-3; no clear D. V was shortened by 4 bases and J by 5 bases, with 7 bases between the two germline ends. CDR3 length equals 12 residues. Germline V lookup: CDR1 SEHNR, CDR2 FQNEAQ (reference sequence). In nucleotides, the CDR3 is TGTGCCAGCAGCTCCTGGGTAGATACGCAGTATTTT. As protein: CASSSWVDTQYF. The variable domain in full, completed from reference TRBV7-9 and TRBJ2-3, reads DTGVSQNPRHKITKRGQNVTFRCDPISEHNRLYWYRQTLGQGPEFLTYFQNEAQLEKSRLLSDRFSAERPKGSFSTLEIQRTEQGDSAMYLCASSSWVDTQYFGPGTRLTVL.

The gene calls are TRBV10-3 and TRBJ2-7, with 7 bases fitting TRBD2. J was trimmed by 2 bases and V by 0 bases; bases with no gene match: 13. Germline CDR1 and CDR2: ENHRY and SYGVKD. This CDR3 spans 18 amino acids. CDR3 protein: CAISESGNDERDPYEQYF. DNA of the CDR3: TGTGCCATCAGTGAGTCTGGAAATGACGAGCGGGACCCCTACGAGCAGTACTTC.

The rearrangement joins TRBV9 to TRBJ2-5; no clear D gene. Germline values: CDR1 SGDLS, CDR2 YYNGEE. V was clipped by 5 bases and J by 2 bases, with 13 bases between them. This CDR3 has 14 amino acids. DNA of the CDR3: TGTGCCAGCAGGAGAGGAGTTGGGCAAGAGACCCAGTACTTC. It yields the protein CASRRGVGQETQYF. Together with reference TRBV9 and TRBJ2-5, the CDR3 gives the full variable domain: DSGVTQTPKHLITATGQRVTLRCSPRSGDLSVYWYQQSLDQGLQFLIQYYNGEERAKGNILERFSAQQFPDLHSELNLSSLELGDSALYFCASRRGVGQETQYFGPGTRLLVL.